These 15 T cell receptor beta chains originate from one sample sequenced in a study of shared clonotypes between healthy human individuals. Some clones are missing from TCRdb's copy, which holds only in-frame ones; the method was immunoSEQ multiplex PCR. Altogether approximately 2,000,000 clones are present, around 93% being singletons, with the ten largest covering 1.5% to 2%. In the naive CD8 group, cells lacked CD45RO and were positively selected for CCR7, so terminally differentiated effector memory CD45RA+ cells were left out. Sequenced material: naive CD8+ T cells from PBMCs. The receptors stem from a man aged 18 to 29 in good health. Some clones in this sample may be carry-over from other donors' samples.

The genes are TRBV2 and TRBJ2-7, with 16 nucleotides matching TRBD2. J was trimmed by 1 base and V by 6 bases; bases with no gene match: 6. The length of the CDR3 is 17 residues. Germline V gives CDR1 SNHLY, CDR2 FYNNEI. CDR3 bases: TGTGCCAGCAGGGGGACTAGCGGGAGGGCCGGGTCCTACGAGCAGTACTTC. Translating gives CASRGTSGRAGSYEQYF.

This sequence joins TRBV4-1 and TRBJ1-2, with a weak D call TRBD1 (6 bases). There are 16 residues in the CDR3. With 4 bases removed from V and 5 bases from J, the gap between germline ends came to 20 bases. The germline CDR1 and CDR2 sequences are MGHRA and YSYEKL. Here the CDR3 reads CASSPLGKGVIYGYTF. The CDR3 DNA reads TGCGCCAGCAGCCCACTGGGAAAGGGGGTTATTTATGGCTACACCTTC.

V and J are TRBV27 and TRBJ2-3; D is possibly TRBD2 (5 bases). Trimming took 5 bases from V and 3 from J, leaving 15 bases between them. Germline loops: CDR1 MNHEY, CDR2 SMNVEV (reference sequence). This CDR3 comprises 15 residues. In nucleotides, the CDR3 is TGTGCCAGCAGTCCCCCCACAGCGGCTACAGATACGCAGTATTTT. Translation gives CASSPPTAATDTQYF.

Only one count was recorded for this clone. This chain connects TRBV28 to TRBJ2-3; D is ambiguous. The V end lost 7 bases, the J end lost 2 bases, and 4 bases lay between the germline ends. The CDR3 loop spans 11 amino acids. Germline V gene lookup returns CDR1 MDHEN and CDR2 SYDVKM. The CDR3 protein is CASKDTDTQYF. CDR3 bases: TGTGCCAGCAAGGACACAGATACGCAGTATTTT.

The J gene is TRBJ1-1, the V gene TRBV28; 10 bases fit TRBD1. J lost 4 bases, V lost 3 bases, and 11 bases had no gene match. CDR1 is MDHEN, CDR2 SYDVKM, per germline. CDR3 length: 17 amino acids. The CDR3 DNA follows: TGTGCCAGCAGTTTGCGGGACAGGGGAAAGGGGCCCACTGAAGCTTTCTTT. Translation: CASSLRDRGKGPTEAFF.

The rearrangement joins TRBV7-8 to TRBJ2-3; weak D call: TRBD2 (5 bases). Germline values: CDR1 SGHVS, CDR2 FQNEAQ. The CDR3 has 18 residues. The V end was cut by 5 bases, the J end by 2 bases, with 23 bases between. Here the CDR3 reads CASSTPSGIPLFTDTQYF. DNA of the CDR3: TGTGCCAGCAGCACGCCTTCCGGGATACCCCTCTTCACAGATACGCAGTATTTT.

The J gene is TRBJ2-7, the V gene TRBV5-1, with D unresolved. Trimming left V 1 base short and J 3 bases short, with 14 bases between. This CDR3 is built from 15 residues. Germline V gene sequence: CDR1 SGHRS, CDR2 YFSETQ. CDR3 bases: TGCGCCAGCAGCTTGCGTCCCTCTACGGGCTACGAGCAGTACTTC. Protein product: CASSLRPSTGYEQYF.

J is TRBJ1-3 and V is TRBV5-6; a possible D gene is TRBD1 (5 bases). The germline V and J ends were trimmed by 3 bases and 4 bases, with 17 bases remaining between them. CDR3 size: 16 residues. In germline, CDR1 is SGHDT, CDR2 YYEEEE. This CDR3 reads CASSSGPPTKGNTIYF. CDR3 DNA sequence: TGTGCCAGCAGCTCGGGACCGCCGACAAAGGGAAACACCATATATTTT.

The genes are TRBV7-9 and TRBJ2-1; TRBD2 matches at 8 bases. Losses at the gene ends were 0 bases for V and 4 bases for J; bases not matched to a gene: 2. The length of the CDR3 is 15 residues. Germline lookup yields CDR1 SEHNR and CDR2 FQNEAQ (reference sequence). The CDR3 nucleotides read TGTGCCAGCAGCTTAGCGTCTAGCGGGTACAATGAGCAGTTCTTC. Protein: CASSLASSGYNEQFF. The full variable domain, its missing parts supplied by reference TRBV7-9 and TRBJ2-1, is DTGVSQNPRHKITKRGQNVTFRCDPISEHNRLYWYRQTLGQGPEFLTYFQNEAQLEKSRLLSDRFSAERPKGSFSTLEIQRTEQGDSAMYLCASSLASSGYNEQFFGPGTRLTVL.

The chain recombines TRBV9 with TRBJ2-1; maybe TRBD2 (6 bases). In germline, CDR1 is SGDLS, CDR2 YYNGEE. With 3 bases removed from V and 10 bases from J, the gap between germline ends came to 17 bases. This CDR3 comprises 14 residues. Written as DNA, the CDR3 is TGTGCCAGCAGCGGAACGGGAGTAGGAGGAGAGCAGTTCTTC. This codes for CASSGTGVGGEQFF.

The V and J genes are TRBV28 and TRBJ2-2, with D perhaps TRBD2 (6 bases). The germline V gene has CDR1 MDHEN and CDR2 SYDVKM. The CDR3 has 14 amino acids. V was shortened by 2 bases and J by 5 bases, with 9 bases between the two germline ends. CDR3 sequence (DNA): TGTGCCAGCAGTTTACCGGGAGTAACCGGGGAGCTGTTTTTT. It is translated as CASSLPGVTGELFF.

This chain joins TRBV10-2 and TRBJ1-5; tentatively, D is TRBD1 (6 bases). Germline V CDR1 and CDR2: WSHSY, SAAADI. This CDR3 contains 11 residues. With 8 bases removed from V and 8 bases from J, the gap between germline ends came to 10 bases. Here the CDR3 reads CASETGKPQHF. DNA of the CDR3: TGCGCCAGCGAAACAGGGAAGCCCCAGCATTTT.

This sequence joins TRBV6-5 and TRBJ2-7; a possible D gene is TRBD1 (5 bases). The CDR3 is made up of 16 amino acids. CDR1 and CDR2 (germline): MNHEY, SVGAGI. V was trimmed by 0 bases and J by 2 bases, leaving 14 bases between them. The CDR3, as DNA: TGTGCCAGCAGTTACTCTGCAGGGCCGAAGCCCTACGAGCAGTACTTC. Residues: CASSYSAGPKPYEQYF.

As to this clone: At the DNA level, this CDR3 is encoded by other sequences in the same sample as well. This chain links TRBV4-1 with TRBJ2-7; TRBD2 aligns across 13 bases. This CDR3 is built from 15 residues. Germline V lookup: CDR1 MGHRA, CDR2 YSYEKL. With V trimmed by 1 base and J by 4 bases, 1 base remained unmatched. CDR3 sequence (DNA): TGCGCCAGCAGCCAAGGACTAGCGGGAGGATACGAGCAGTACTTC. The encoded protein is CASSQGLAGGYEQYF.

The rearrangement links TRBV30 to TRBJ2-7; tentative D call: TRBD2 (5 bases). The V and J ends lost 8 bases and 0 bases respectively, with 8 bases between them. The CDR3 sequence is 11 residues long. CDR1 GTSNPN and CDR2 SVGIG come from the germline V gene (reference sequence). For the CDR3, the DNA is TGTGCCGTGGCGGGCTCCTACGAGCAGTACTTC. This translates into CAVAGSYEQYF.